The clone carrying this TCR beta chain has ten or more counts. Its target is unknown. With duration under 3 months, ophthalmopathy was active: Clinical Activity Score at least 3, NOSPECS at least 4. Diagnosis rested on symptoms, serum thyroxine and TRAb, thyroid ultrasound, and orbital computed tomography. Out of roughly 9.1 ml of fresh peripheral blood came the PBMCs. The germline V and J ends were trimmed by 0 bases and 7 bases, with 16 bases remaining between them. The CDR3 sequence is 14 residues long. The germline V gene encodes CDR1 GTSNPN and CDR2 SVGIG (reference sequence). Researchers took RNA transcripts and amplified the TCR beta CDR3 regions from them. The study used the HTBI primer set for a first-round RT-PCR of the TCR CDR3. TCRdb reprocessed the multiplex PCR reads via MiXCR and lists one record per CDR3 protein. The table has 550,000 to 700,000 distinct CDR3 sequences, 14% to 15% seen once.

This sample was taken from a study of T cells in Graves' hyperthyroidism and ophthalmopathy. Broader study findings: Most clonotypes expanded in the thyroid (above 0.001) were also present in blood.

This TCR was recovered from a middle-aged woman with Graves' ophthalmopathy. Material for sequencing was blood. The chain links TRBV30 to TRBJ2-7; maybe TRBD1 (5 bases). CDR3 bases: TGTGCCTGGAGTGTAGGGCAGGGTGACCTGGAGCAGTACTTC. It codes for CAWSVGQGDLEQYF.